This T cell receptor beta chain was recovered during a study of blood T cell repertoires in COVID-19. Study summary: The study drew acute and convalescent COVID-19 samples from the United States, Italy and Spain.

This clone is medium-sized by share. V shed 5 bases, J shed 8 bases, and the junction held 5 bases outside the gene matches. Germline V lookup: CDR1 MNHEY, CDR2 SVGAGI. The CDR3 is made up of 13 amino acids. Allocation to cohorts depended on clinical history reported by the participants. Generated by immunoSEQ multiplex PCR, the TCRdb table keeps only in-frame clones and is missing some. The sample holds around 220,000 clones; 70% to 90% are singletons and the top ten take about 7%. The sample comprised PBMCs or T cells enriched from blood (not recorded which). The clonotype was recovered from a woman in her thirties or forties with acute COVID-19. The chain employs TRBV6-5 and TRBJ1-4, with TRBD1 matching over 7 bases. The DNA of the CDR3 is TGTGCCAGCAGTACAGGGGTTCGGGAAAAACTGTTTTTT. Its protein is CASSTGVREKLFF.